The 27 T cell receptor beta chains given below trace back to one sample, sequenced in a study of patients and donors after allogeneic stem cell transplantation. TCRdb fed the RT-PCR reads into MiXCR, producing one record per CDR3 protein. The data hold about 57,000 distinct CDR3 sequences, with about an eighth observed a single time. The sequencing sample was made of blood, either unsorted or a sorted T cell fraction (not recorded which). These receptors all stem from a human donor who was either an allogeneic HSCT recipient or a stem cell or donor lymphocyte infusion donor (not recorded which). It is not recorded whose cells these are; they may come from a transplant donor.

V usage is TRBV6-5 and J usage is TRBJ2-1, with TRBD2 identical over 14 bases. The CDR3 is made up of 16 amino acids. Per germline, CDR1 MNHEY and CDR2 SVGAGI. Trimming removed 5 bases from V and 9 bases from J; junction bases left unmatched: 9. CDR3 bases: TGTGCCAGCAGTACGGGACTAGCGGGAGCTAAATTTGAGCAGTTCTTC. Its translation is CASSTGLAGAKFEQFF.

The chain recombines TRBV27 with TRBJ2-2; TRBD2 might be the D (6 bases). Germline CDR1 reads MNHEY; CDR2 reads SMNVEV (reference sequence). The CDR3 has 16 residues. V lost 5 bases to trimming and J lost 5 bases, with 18 bases between them. The CDR3 loop reads CASSLQPGGKTGELFF. The CDR3 region has the DNA TGTGCCAGCAGTCTCCAACCCGGGGGAAAAACCGGGGAGCTGTTTTTT.

J is TRBJ2-2 and V is TRBV9; D is possibly TRBD2 (6 bases). Trimming stripped 3 bases from V and 4 bases from J, with 16 bases between. CDR1 is SGDLS, CDR2 YYNGEE, per germline. The CDR3 has 16 residues. The DNA for the CDR3 is TGTGCCAGCAGCGCCGCCACTAGCTGGCCCACCGGGGAGCTGTTTTTT. Translated, it gives CASSAATSWPTGELFF.

This clonotype was picked up many times. The chain employs TRBV7-8 and TRBJ1-5, with unresolved D. V was cut by 1 base and J by 0 bases, with 10 bases left in between. The length of the CDR3 is 16 residues. Germline V CDR1 and CDR2: SGHVS, FQNEAQ. CDR3 amino acids: CASSLGADYSNQPQHF. The CDR3 DNA reads TGTGCCAGCAGCTTAGGGGCAGACTATAGCAATCAGCCCCAGCATTTT.

The chain employs TRBV3-1 and TRBJ2-7; no clear D. The CDR3 length is 13 residues. V lost 1 base to trimming and J lost 2 bases, with 6 bases between them. CDR1 LGHDT and CDR2 YNNKEL come from the germline V gene (reference sequence). The chain's CDR3 is CASSQVRAYEQYF. The CDR3 bases are TGTGCCAGCAGCCAAGTACGTGCCTACGAGCAGTACTTC.

This clonotype was detected ten times or more. This chain uses TRBV27 with TRBJ1-2; D is ambiguous. V shed 2 bases and J shed 6 bases, with 16 bases lying between them. Germline CDR1 and CDR2: MNHEY and SMNVEV (reference sequence). This CDR3 spans 15 amino acids. CDR3 region: CASSLIGGEVDGYTF. The CDR3 DNA is TGTGCCAGCAGTTTAATCGGTGGGGAAGTCGATGGCTACACCTTC.

This clonotype turned up a few times. This chain connects TRBV12-3 or TRBV12-4 to TRBJ2-7; 10 bases align to TRBD1. This CDR3 spans 15 amino acids. The junction had 4 bases not matched to a gene; V was cut back by 5 bases and J by 0 bases. CDR3: CASSVGQGISYEQYF. CDR3 in DNA: TGTGCCAGCAGTGTGGGACAGGGGATCTCCTACGAGCAGTACTTC.

The table lists this clonotype with a few counts. The rearrangement uses TRBV11-3 and TRBJ2-7; no definite D call. The V end lost 4 bases, the J end lost 3 bases, and 13 bases lay between the germline ends. The germline V gene encodes CDR1 SGHNT and CDR2 YENEEA. This CDR3 spans 14 amino acids. In DNA form, the CDR3 reads TGTGCCAGCAGCTCTACTACGCAGGTCTACGAGCAGTACTTC. It translates to CASSSTTQVYEQYF.

This clonotype occurred many times. The genes are TRBV5-1 and TRBJ1-2; no clear D gene. This CDR3 is built from 15 residues. Between the trimmed V and J ends, which lost 1 base and 6 bases, there was a span of 16 bases. Germline V gives CDR1 SGHRS, CDR2 YFSETQ. The DNA of the CDR3 is TGCGCCAGCAGCTTGTTAGTGGCTGGTGCGGATGGCTACACCTTC. This encodes CASSLLVAGADGYTF.

This clonotype is categorized as medium-sized. The chain is built from TRBV11-2 and TRBJ1-3; unclear D gene. Germline loops: CDR1 SGHAT, CDR2 FQNNGV. There are 13 residues in the CDR3. V was shortened by 1 base and J by 3 bases, with 4 bases between the two germline ends. This CDR3 reads CASSLVLGNTIYF. The CDR3 nucleotides read TGTGCCAGCAGCTTAGTTCTTGGAAACACCATATATTTT.

This clonotype was counted between two and nine times. Because the CDR3's place on the DNA is in doubt, the DNA is left out and the CDR3 is given as listed by TCRdb. The gene calls are TRBV12-3 or TRBV12-4 and TRBJ1-4; TRBD1, the D gene given by the table, was not confirmed from the DNA. The CDR3 is 16 residues long, counting both termini. CDR3 region: CASSFFGAGLNEKLFF.

This clonotype was counted only a few times. The chain combines TRBV11-3 with TRBJ2-5; D unresolved. The CDR3 has 12 amino acids. Trimming removed 5 bases at V and 3 bases at J, with 7 bases between. Per germline, CDR1 SGHNT and CDR2 YENEEA. This CDR3 reads CASSQPEETQYF. In nucleotides, the CDR3 is TGTGCCAGCAGCCAACCGGAAGAGACCCAGTACTTC.

The chain combines TRBV5-4 with TRBJ1-3; D is undetermined. CDR1 is SGHNT, CDR2 YYREEE, per germline (reference sequence). V was trimmed by 4 bases and J by 0 bases, leaving 14 bases between them. The CDR3 is 16 amino acids. The CDR3: CASSPGFGSSGNTIYF. CDR3 coding DNA: TGTGCCAGCAGCCCTGGCTTCGGAAGCTCTGGAAACACCATATATTTT.

The chain recombines TRBV5-6 with TRBJ1-2; D remains ambiguous. V was clipped by 1 base and J by 4 bases, with 11 bases between them. This CDR3 comprises 14 residues. The germline gives CDR1 SGHDT, CDR2 YYEEEE. DNA for the CDR3: TGTGCCAGCAGCTTGCCGCCCTACACCTATGGCTACACCTTC. Its translation: CASSLPPYTYGYTF.

The V call is TRBV6-6, the J call TRBJ2-7; 14 nucleotides match TRBD2. The CDR3 runs to 17 residues. The V gene end was trimmed by 0 bases and the J gene end by 7 bases; junction bases not matched to a gene: 8. From germline, CDR1 is MNHNY and CDR2 SVGAGI (reference sequence). CDR3 region: CASSYSPGTSGSREQYF. The CDR3, as DNA: TGTGCCAGCAGTTACTCGCCCGGGACTAGCGGGAGTCGGGAGCAGTACTTC.

This clonotype was picked up many times. The rearrangement links TRBV7-3 to TRBJ2-3; possibly TRBD1 or TRBD2 for D (5 bases each). CDR1 and CDR2 (germline): SGHTA, FQGTGA. The CDR3 is made up of 15 amino acids. Trimming left V 3 bases short and J 1 base short, with 11 bases between. Here the CDR3 DNA reads TGTGCCAGCAGCTTGAATTTGGGGGGCACAGATACGCAGTATTTT. It codes for CASSLNLGGTDTQYF.

This chain joins TRBV7-4 and TRBJ2-1; the match to TRBD2 covers 13 bases. The CDR3 loop spans 19 amino acids. Germline V lookup: CDR1 SGHVT, CDR2 SQSDAQ. V gave up 6 bases and J gave up 1 base; unmatched junction bases: 12. The CDR3 reads CASSPAGLAGPRSYNEQFF. The DNA for the CDR3 is TGTGCCAGCAGTCCAGCGGGACTAGCGGGACCCCGGTCCTACAATGAGCAGTTCTTC. The full variable domain, its missing parts supplied by reference TRBV7-4 and TRBJ2-1, is GAGVSQSPRYKVAKRGRDVALRCDSISGHVTLYWYRQTLGQGSEVLTYSQSDAQRDKSGRPSGRFSAERPERSVSTLKIQRTEQGDSAVYLCASSPAGLAGPRSYNEQFFGPGTRLTVL.

The rearrangement joins TRBV20-1 to TRBJ1-5, with no clear D. V gave up 6 bases and J gave up 7 bases, with 13 bases separating them. Germline V gene sequence: CDR1 DFQATT, CDR2 SNEGSKA (reference sequence). This CDR3 comprises 12 residues. The CDR3 coding sequence is TGCAGTGCCCCTCCCCATGGGCAGCCCCAGCATTTT. Translated, it gives CSAPPHGQPQHF.

Worth noting for this clonotype: At one end the junction does not follow the germline gene, possibly because of a read error. The rearrangement joins TRBV10-3 to TRBJ2-7; 7 positions agree with TRBD2. Per the germline V gene, CDR1 is ENHRY and CDR2 is SYGVKD. CDR3 length: 15 amino acids. CDR3 region: CAISDRSSGTYKQYF. The CDR3 DNA reads TGTGCCATCAGTGATCGGTCTAGCGGCACCTACAAGCAGTACTTC.

The chain has TRBV20-1 and TRBJ2-7; 7 nucleotides match TRBD2. CDR3 length: 14 amino acids. CDR1 DFQATT and CDR2 SNEGSKA come from the germline V gene (reference sequence). V gave up 4 bases and J gave up 3 bases; unmatched junction bases: 9. The CDR3 DNA reads TGCAGTGCTAATAGACTAGCACGGGACTACGAGCAGTACTTC. It encodes CSANRLARDYEQYF.

The rearrangement uses TRBV3-1 and TRBJ2-7, with D perhaps TRBD1 (6 bases). Germline-derived CDR1 and CDR2 are LGHDT and YNNKEL (reference sequence). Trimming cost V 8 bases and J 4 bases, with 15 bases left between them. The CDR3 runs 13 residues. The CDR3 DNA is TGTGCCAGCGGTCCAGGGGTGGTGTACGAGCAGTACTTC. This gives the protein CASGPGVVYEQYF.

A few counts support this clonotype. The rearrangement joins TRBV10-1 to TRBJ2-1, with 7 positions matching TRBD2. The CDR3 loop spans 14 amino acids. Germline V gene lookup returns CDR1 WNHNN and CDR2 SYGVQD (reference sequence). V was pared by 3 bases and J by 10 bases, with 9 bases of the junction left unmatched. The CDR3 reads CASSDGAGEREQFF. The CDR3 DNA is TGCGCCAGCAGTGATGGGGCGGGAGAACGAGAGCAGTTCTTC.

This clonotype was counted only a few times. The chain joins TRBV5-1 to TRBJ2-1, with D tentatively TRBD1 (5 bases). Germline V lookup: CDR1 SGHRS, CDR2 YFSETQ. CDR3 length: 13 amino acids. The germline V and J ends were trimmed by 7 bases and 6 bases, with 14 bases remaining between them. This CDR3 is CASSFRAPNEQFF. DNA for the CDR3: TGCGCCAGCTCCTTCAGGGCCCCCAATGAGCAGTTCTTC.

This clonotype was counted at least ten times. The rearrangement uses TRBV20-1 and TRBJ1-1; D remains unclear. CDR1 is DFQATT and CDR2 is SNEGSKA in the germline V gene (reference sequence). The CDR3 loop spans 10 amino acids. The CDR3 is CSIWNTEAFF. The CDR3 DNA sequence: TGCAGCATCTGGAACACTGAAGCTTTCTTT.

V usage is TRBV30 and J usage is TRBJ2-7; maybe TRBD2 (6 bases). There are 14 residues in the CDR3. Germline CDR1 GTSNPN, CDR2 SVGIG (reference sequence). V dropped 5 bases and J dropped 0 bases, with 14 bases sitting between them. Here the CDR3 DNA reads TGTGCCTGGCGTGGGAGGTCGTCCTCCTACGAGCAGTACTTC. This codes for CAWRGRSSSYEQYF.

The chain employs TRBV7-9 and TRBJ2-3; no reliable D call. The germline V gene encodes CDR1 SEHNR and CDR2 FQNEAQ (reference sequence). The CDR3 is 16 residues long. Trimming shortened V by 3 bases and J by 0 bases, and 13 bases separated the two germline ends. In DNA form, the CDR3 reads TGTGCCAGCAGCTTGCATATTACGCCTAGCACAGATACGCAGTATTTT. Its translation is CASSLHITPSTDTQYF.

The chain carries TRBV12-3 or TRBV12-4 and TRBJ2-1; possible D gene TRBD2, 5 bases. V lost 0 bases, J lost 3 bases, and 9 bases lay in between. The CDR3 runs to 15 residues. CDR3 protein: CASSLAGVVYNEQFF. The CDR3 DNA reads as TGTGCCAGCAGTTTAGCGGGAGTTGTCTACAATGAGCAGTTCTTC.